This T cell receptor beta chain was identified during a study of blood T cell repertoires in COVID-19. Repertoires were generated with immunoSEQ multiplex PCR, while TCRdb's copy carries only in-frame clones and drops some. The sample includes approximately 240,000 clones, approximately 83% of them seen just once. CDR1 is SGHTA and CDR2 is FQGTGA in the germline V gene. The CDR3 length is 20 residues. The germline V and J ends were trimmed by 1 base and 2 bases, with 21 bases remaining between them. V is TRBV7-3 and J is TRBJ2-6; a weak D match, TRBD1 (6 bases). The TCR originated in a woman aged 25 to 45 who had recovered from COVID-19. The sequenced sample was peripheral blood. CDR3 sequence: CASSLNWKAEGGPGANVLTF. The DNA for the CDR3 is TGTGCCAGCAGCTTAAATTGGAAGGCCGAAGGGGGACCTGGGGCCAACGTCCTGACTTTC.